The T cell receptor beta chain described here comes from a study of T cell responses to AZD1222 COVID-19 vaccine. General study results and limits: Nearly half of unique spike-specific TCRs reportedly avoided B.1.351 and B.1.1.7 mutated regions. In a largely white British group with more females than males, clonal diversity was possibly underestimated. The number of AZD1222 recipients seropositive at baseline was only five to seven.

Combined were second doses at about 4 or about 12 weeks. V gave up 6 bases and J gave up 4 bases; unmatched junction bases: 6. The CDR3 is 14 amino acids. Germline CDR1 and CDR2: SGHRS and YFSETQ. A note on this clone: As yet, its antigen is unknown.

TCRdb's copy holds only in-frame clones and misses some; the assay was immunoSEQ multiplex PCR. The data contain approximately 150,000 clones, roughly nine tenths of them singletons. Sequences were derived from peripheral blood, sampled 28 days after the second AZD1222 dose. The chain carries TRBV5-1 and TRBJ2-1; 8 bases line up with TRBD1. This clonotype was sampled from an adult who received the AZD1222 COVID-19 vaccine. The CDR3 coding sequence is TGCGCCAGCATTCCGGGACAGGCTTACAATGAGCAGTTCTTC. Protein: CASIPGQAYNEQFF.